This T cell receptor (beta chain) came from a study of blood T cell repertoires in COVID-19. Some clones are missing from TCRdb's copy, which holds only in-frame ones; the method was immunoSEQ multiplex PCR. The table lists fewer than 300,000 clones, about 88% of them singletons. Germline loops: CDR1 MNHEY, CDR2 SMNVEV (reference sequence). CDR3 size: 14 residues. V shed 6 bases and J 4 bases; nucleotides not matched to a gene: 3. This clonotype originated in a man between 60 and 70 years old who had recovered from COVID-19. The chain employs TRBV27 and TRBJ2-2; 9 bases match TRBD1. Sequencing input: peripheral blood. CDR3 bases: TGTGCCAGCAGGGGACAGGGATCCACCGGGGAGCTGTTTTTT. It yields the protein CASRGQGSTGELFF.